The sequence of this TCR beta chain was determined in a study of control samples from healthy donors and cancer patients. Libraries were prepared by immunoSEQ multiplex PCR; TCRdb keeps only in-frame clonotypes and omits some of them. The table includes roughly 120,000 clones, less than 95% detected once. In germline, CDR1 is KGHSH, CDR2 LQKENI. The CDR3 is 13 amino acids. V lost 0 bases to trimming and J lost 6 bases, with 7 bases between them. This clone was detected only once. Material: blood. The genes are TRBV18 and TRBJ2-3; D gene ambiguous. The source of this sequence is a man aged 30 to 39 in good health. The chain's CDR3 is CASSPPVSDTQYF. DNA of the CDR3: TGTGCCAGCTCACCACCCGTCAGTGATACGCAGTATTTT.